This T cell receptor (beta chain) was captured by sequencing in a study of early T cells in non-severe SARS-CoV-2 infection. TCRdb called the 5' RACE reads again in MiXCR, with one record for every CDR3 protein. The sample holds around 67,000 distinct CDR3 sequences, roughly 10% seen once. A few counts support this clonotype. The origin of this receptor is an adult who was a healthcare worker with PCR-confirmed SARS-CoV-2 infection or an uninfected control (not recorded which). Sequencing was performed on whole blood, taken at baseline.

Here the CDR3 reads CASSSIQGPGFGEQFF. DNA for the CDR3: TGTGCCAGCAGCTCTATACAGGGCCCCGGCTTTGGGGAGCAGTTCTTC. The chain employs TRBV5-4 and TRBJ2-1; tentative D call: TRBD1 (6 bases). The CDR3 totals 16 residues. Germline lookup yields CDR1 SGHNT and CDR2 YYREEE (reference sequence). Trimming removed 3 bases at V and 10 bases at J, with 23 bases between.